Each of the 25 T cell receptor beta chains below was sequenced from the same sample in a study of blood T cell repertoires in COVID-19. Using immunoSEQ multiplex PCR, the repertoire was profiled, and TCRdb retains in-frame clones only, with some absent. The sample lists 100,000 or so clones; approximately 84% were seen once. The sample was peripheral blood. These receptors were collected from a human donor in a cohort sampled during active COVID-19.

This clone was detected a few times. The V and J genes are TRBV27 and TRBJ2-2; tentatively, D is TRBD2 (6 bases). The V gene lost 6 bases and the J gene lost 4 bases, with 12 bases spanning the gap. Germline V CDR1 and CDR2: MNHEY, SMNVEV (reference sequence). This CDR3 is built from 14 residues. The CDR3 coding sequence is TGTGCCAGCAGGCCCTCGGGGGTCACCGGGGAGCTGTTTTTT. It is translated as CASRPSGVTGELFF.

The CDR3 reads CASSPRPGGEKLFF. The CDR3 coding sequence is TGTGCCAGCAGCCCACGACCCGGCGGTGAAAAACTGTTTTTT. The chain uses TRBV9 and TRBJ1-4; D is unresolved. This CDR3 spans 14 amino acids. Germline lookup yields CDR1 SGDLS and CDR2 YYNGEE. Trimming took off 4 bases at V and 7 bases at J, with 14 bases between the two ends. Supplemented by reference TRBV9 and TRBJ1-4, the full variable domain reads DSGVTQTPKHLITATGQRVTLRCSPRSGDLSVYWYQQSLDQGLQFLIQYYNGEERAKGNILERFSAQQFPDLHSELNLSSLELGDSALYFCASSPRPGGEKLFFGSGTQLSVL.

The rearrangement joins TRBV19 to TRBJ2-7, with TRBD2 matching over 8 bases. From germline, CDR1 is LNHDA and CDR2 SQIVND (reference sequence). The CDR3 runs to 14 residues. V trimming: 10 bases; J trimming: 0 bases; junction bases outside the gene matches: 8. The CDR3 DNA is TGTGCCACGCGGGAGGAGGGGTCCTCCTACGAGCAGTACTTC. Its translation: CATREEGSSYEQYF.

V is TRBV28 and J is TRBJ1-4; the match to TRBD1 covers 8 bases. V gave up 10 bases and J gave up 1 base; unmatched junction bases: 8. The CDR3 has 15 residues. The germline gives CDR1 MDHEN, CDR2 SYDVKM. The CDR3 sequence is CATRDRGGTNEKLFF. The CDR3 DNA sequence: TGTGCCACCAGAGACAGGGGAGGAACTAATGAAAAACTGTTTTTT.

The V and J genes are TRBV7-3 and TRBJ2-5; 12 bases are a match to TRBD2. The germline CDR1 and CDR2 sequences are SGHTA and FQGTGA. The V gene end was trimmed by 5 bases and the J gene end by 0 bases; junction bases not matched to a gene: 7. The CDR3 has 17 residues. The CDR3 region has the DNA TGTGCCAGCAGCCCACGCCGACTAGCGGGGGACCAAGAGACCCAGTACTTC. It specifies CASSPRRLAGDQETQYF.

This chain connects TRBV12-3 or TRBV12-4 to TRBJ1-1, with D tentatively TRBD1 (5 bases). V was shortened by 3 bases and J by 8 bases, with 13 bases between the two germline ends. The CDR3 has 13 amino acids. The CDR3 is CASSFNQGPEAFF. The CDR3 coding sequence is TGTGCCAGCAGTTTTAACCAGGGCCCCGAAGCTTTCTTT.

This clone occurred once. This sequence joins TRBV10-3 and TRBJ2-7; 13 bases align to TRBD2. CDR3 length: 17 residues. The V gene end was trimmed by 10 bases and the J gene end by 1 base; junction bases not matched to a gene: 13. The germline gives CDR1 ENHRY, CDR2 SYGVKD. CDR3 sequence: CATTGTSGAKQSYEQYF. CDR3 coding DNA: TGTGCCACCACCGGGACTAGCGGGGCCAAACAATCCTACGAGCAGTACTTC.

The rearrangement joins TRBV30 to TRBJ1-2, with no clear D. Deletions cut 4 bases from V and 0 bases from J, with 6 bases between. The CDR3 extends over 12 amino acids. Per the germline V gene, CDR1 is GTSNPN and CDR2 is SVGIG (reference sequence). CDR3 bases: TGTGCCTGGATGGTAGCTAACTATGGCTACACCTTC. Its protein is CAWMVANYGYTF.

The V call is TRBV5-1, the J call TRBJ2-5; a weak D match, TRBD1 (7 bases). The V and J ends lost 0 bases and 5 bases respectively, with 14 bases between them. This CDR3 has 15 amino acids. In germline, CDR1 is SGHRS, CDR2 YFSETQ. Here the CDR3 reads CASSLDRGGGETQYF. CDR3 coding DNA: TGCGCCAGCAGCTTGGACAGGGGTGGAGGGGAGACCCAGTACTTC. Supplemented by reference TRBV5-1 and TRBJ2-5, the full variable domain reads KAGVTQTPRYLIKTRGQQVTLSCSPISGHRSVSWYQQTPGQGLQFLFEYFSETQRNKGNFPGRFSGRQFSNSRSEMNVSTLELGDSALYLCASSLDRGGGETQYFGPGTRLLVL.

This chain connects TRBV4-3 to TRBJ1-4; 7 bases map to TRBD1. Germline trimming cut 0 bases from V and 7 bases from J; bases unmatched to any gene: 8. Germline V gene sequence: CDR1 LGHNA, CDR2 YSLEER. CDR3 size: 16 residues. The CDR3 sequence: CASSQDRRQGGEKLFF. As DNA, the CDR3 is TGCGCCAGCAGCCAAGATAGGCGACAGGGAGGTGAAAAACTGTTTTTT.

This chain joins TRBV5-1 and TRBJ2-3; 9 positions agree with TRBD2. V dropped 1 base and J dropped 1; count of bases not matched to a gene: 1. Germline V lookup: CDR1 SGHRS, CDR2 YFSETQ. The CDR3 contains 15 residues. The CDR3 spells CASSLPSGGTDTQYF. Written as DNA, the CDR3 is TGCGCCAGCAGCTTGCCTAGCGGGGGCACAGATACGCAGTATTTT.

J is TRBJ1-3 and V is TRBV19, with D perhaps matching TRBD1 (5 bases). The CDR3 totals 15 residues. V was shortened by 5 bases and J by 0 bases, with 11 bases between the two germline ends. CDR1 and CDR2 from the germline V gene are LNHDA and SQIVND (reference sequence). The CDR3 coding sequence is TGTGCCAGTAGTCCAACAGGTTACTCTGGAAACACCATATATTTT. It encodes CASSPTGYSGNTIYF. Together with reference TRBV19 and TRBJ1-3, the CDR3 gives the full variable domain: DGGITQSPKYLFRKEGQNVTLSCEQNLNHDAMYWYRQDPGQGLRLIYYSQIVNDFQKGDIAEGYSVSREKKESFPLTVTSAQKNPTAFYLCASSPTGYSGNTIYFGEGSWLTVV.

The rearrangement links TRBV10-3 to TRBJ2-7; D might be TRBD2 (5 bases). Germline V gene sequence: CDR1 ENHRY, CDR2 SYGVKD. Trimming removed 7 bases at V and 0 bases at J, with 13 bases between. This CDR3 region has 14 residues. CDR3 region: CAINWRASSYEQYF. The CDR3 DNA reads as TGTGCCATCAATTGGCGGGCGAGCTCCTACGAGCAGTACTTC.

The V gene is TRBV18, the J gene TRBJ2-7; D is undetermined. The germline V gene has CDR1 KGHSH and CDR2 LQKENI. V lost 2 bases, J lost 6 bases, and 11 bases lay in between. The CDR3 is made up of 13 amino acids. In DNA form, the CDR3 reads TGTGCCAGCTCACCATCGCCCAGCGTCGAGCAGTACTTC. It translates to CASSPSPSVEQYF.

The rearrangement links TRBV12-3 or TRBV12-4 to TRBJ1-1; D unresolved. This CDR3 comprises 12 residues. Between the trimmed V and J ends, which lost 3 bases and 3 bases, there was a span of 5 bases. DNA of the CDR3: TGTGCCAGCAGTTTCGTGTACACTGAAGCTTTCTTT. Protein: CASSFVYTEAFF.

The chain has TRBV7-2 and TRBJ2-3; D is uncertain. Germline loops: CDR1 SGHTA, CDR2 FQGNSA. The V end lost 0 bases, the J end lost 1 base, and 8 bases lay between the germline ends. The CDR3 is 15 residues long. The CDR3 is CASSLALSGTDTQYF. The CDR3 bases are TGTGCCAGCAGCTTAGCCCTTAGTGGCACAGATACGCAGTATTTT.

Here the CDR3 DNA reads TGTGCCAGCAGACCAGAGCGGGGGACTAGCACAGATACGCAGTATTTT. Translation: CASRPERGTSTDTQYF. The rearrangement links TRBV27 to TRBJ2-3; 8 bases fit TRBD2. The CDR3 spans 16 residues. The germline gives CDR1 MNHEY, CDR2 SMNVEV (reference sequence). The V segment lost 6 bases and the J segment 0 bases; nucleotides outside the gene matches: 8.

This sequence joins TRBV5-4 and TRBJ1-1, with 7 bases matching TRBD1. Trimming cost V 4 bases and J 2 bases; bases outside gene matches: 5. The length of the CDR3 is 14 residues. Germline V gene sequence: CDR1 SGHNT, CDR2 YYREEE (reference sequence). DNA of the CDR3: TGTGCCAGCAGCCCCGGGACAGTCAACACTGAAGCTTTCTTT. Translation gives CASSPGTVNTEAFF.

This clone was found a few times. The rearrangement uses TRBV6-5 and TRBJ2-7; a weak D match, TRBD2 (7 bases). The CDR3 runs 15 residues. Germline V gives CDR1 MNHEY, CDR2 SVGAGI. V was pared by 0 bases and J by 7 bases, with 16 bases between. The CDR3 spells CASSYSGQWGGEQYF. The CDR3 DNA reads TGTGCCAGCAGTTACTCAGGACAGTGGGGGGGGGAGCAGTACTTC.

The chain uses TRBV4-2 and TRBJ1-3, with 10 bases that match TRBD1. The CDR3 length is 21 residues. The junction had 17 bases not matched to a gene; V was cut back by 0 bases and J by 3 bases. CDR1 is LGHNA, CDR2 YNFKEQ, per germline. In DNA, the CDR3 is TGTGCCAGCAGCCAAGATTGGGGACAGGGGCCTCCATCATGGTTTGGAAACACCATATATTTT. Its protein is CASSQDWGQGPPSWFGNTIYF.

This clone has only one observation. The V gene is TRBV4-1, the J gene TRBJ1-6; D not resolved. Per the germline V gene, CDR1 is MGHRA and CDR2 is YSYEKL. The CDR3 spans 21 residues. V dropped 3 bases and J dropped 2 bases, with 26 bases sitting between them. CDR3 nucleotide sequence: TGCGCCAGCAGCCACGAAAAACGGGGAAAGGGCTCAAAACCCTATAATTCACCCCTCCACTTT. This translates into CASSHEKRGKGSKPYNSPLHF.

CDR3 residues: CASSVAGAAKNIQYF. The DNA for the CDR3 is TGTGCCAGCAGCGTAGCAGGGGCGGCCAAAAACATTCAGTACTTC. The chain combines TRBV9 with TRBJ2-4, with D possibly TRBD1 on 6 matching bases. CDR3 length equals 15 residues. The germline V and J ends were trimmed by 0 bases and 1 base, with 8 bases remaining between them. Germline CDR1 and CDR2: SGDLS and YYNGEE.

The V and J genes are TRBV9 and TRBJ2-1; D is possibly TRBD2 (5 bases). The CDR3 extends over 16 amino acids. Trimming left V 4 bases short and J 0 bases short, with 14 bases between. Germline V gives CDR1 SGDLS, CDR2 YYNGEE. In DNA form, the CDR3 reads TGTGCCAGCAGCCTTACAAGCGGTAGCTCCTACAATGAGCAGTTCTTC. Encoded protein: CASSLTSGSSYNEQFF.

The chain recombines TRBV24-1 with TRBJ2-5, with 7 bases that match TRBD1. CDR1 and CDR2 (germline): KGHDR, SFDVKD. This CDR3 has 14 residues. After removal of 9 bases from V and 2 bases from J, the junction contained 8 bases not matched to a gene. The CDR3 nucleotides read TGTGCCACCCTCGCGGGCAGGGGGCAAGAGACCCAGTACTTC. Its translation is CATLAGRGQETQYF.

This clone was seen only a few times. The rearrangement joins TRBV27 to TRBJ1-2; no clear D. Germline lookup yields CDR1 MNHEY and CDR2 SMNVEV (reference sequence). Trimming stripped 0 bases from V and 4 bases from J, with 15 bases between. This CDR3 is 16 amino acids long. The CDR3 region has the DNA TGTGCCAGCAGTTTATCGGGCGCGAGGGTCCCCTATGGCTACACCTTC. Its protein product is CASSLSGARVPYGYTF.